The 29 T cell receptor beta chains presented below share a single source sample, sequenced in a study of post-analysis software for immune sequencing data. Findings of the study overall: Patients had higher frequencies than controls of five TRBV segments, including TRBV5-6, TRBV5-1 and TRBV20-1.

Unique molecular identifiers were built into the TCR beta cDNA libraries. One entry per CDR3 protein results from TCRdb running MiXCR on the PCR reads. The table shows roughly 400,000 distinct CDR3 sequences, with about 39% occurring only once. Antigens for these TCRs are unknown. Sample: blood. These receptors were taken from a girl aged 2-10 years with multiple sclerosis.

V is TRBV6-2 or TRBV6-3 and J is TRBJ2-7, with TRBD1 matching 7 bases. J gave up 5 bases and V 10 bases, and 8 bases lay outside the gene matches. This CDR3 has 12 amino acids. CDR1 and CDR2 from the germline V gene are MNHEY and SVGEGT. Here the CDR3 reads CAIQDRIHEQYF. As DNA, the CDR3 is TGTGCCATTCAGGACAGGATCCACGAGCAGTACTTC.

This sequence joins TRBV12-3 or TRBV12-4 and TRBJ1-2; perhaps TRBD1 as D (6 bases). Trimming shortened V by 7 bases and J by 7 bases, and 28 bases separated the two germline ends. This CDR3 has 17 amino acids. The CDR3 here is CASTQSGVQGRNSGYTF. The CDR3 DNA is TGTGCCAGCACACAGTCCGGGGTACAGGGCAGGAATAGTGGCTACACCTTC.

J is TRBJ1-5 and V is TRBV4-1; perhaps TRBD1 as D (5 bases). The germline CDR1 and CDR2 sequences are MGHRA and YSYEKL. Trimming shortened V by 1 base and J by 6 bases, and 10 bases separated the two germline ends. This CDR3 contains 14 residues. The CDR3: CASSQAEGSQPQHF. The CDR3 coding sequence is TGCGCCAGCAGCCAAGCAGAGGGGAGTCAGCCCCAGCATTTT.

V and J are TRBV20-1 and TRBJ2-5, with 13 bases aligning to TRBD2. CDR1 and CDR2 (germline): DFQATT, SNEGSKA (reference sequence). The J segment lost 4 bases and the V segment lost 4 bases, leaving 3 bases of the junction unmatched. This CDR3 has 14 amino acids. CDR3 region: CSATWTSGGETQYF. The CDR3 nucleotides are TGCAGTGCTACCTGGACTAGCGGGGGAGAGACCCAGTACTTC.

The V gene is TRBV7-3, the J gene TRBJ2-6; no definite D call. The CDR3 spans 17 residues. Trimming took 2 bases from V and 2 from J, leaving 13 bases between them. The germline CDR1 and CDR2 sequences are SGHTA and FQGTGA. CDR3 sequence: CASSLWTGFAGANVLTF. The CDR3 DNA sequence: TGTGCCAGCAGCTTATGGACCGGTTTTGCTGGGGCCAACGTCCTGACTTTC.

This chain links TRBV5-6 with TRBJ2-7; 11 bases match TRBD1. The germline CDR1 and CDR2 sequences are SGHDT and YYEEEE. The V and J ends lost 0 bases and 5 bases, in that order; junction bases with no gene match: 7. The length of the CDR3 is 16 residues. Written as DNA, the CDR3 is TGTGCCAGCAGCTTGGGCCCCGGACAGGGGGCTGACGAGCAGTACTTC. Encoded protein: CASSLGPGQGADEQYF.

Comment on this clonotype: An end of the junction does not agree with germline; a read error may underlie this. The rearrangement joins TRBV6-5 to TRBJ2-7; 7 bases fit TRBD2. The CDR3 has 17 residues. Germline V gene sequence: CDR1 MNHEY, CDR2 SVGAGI. DNA of the CDR3: TGTGCCAGCAGTTACTCCTCGGCCAGCGGGGTATCCTGCGAGCAGTACTTC. This codes for CASSYSSASGVSCEQYF.

This clonotype came up a few times. The V call is TRBV15, the J call TRBJ2-1, with TRBD2 matching over 9 bases. This CDR3 is 18 amino acids long. The V and J ends lost 0 bases and 2 bases, in that order; junction bases with no gene match: 8. Germline lookup yields CDR1 LNHNV and CDR2 YYDKDF (reference sequence). The DNA for the CDR3 is TGTGCCACCAGCAGAGATCCGGGTACTAGCGGGCCCTACAATGAGCAGTTCTTC. It yields the protein CATSRDPGTSGPYNEQFF.

This clonotype was seen more than once but under ten times. The chain carries TRBV24-1 and TRBJ2-1; 9 positions agree with TRBD2. The ends lost 3 bases at V and 1 base at J; junction bases unmatched: 0. Germline assignment: CDR1 KGHDR and CDR2 SFDVKD. There are 15 residues in the CDR3. CDR3 region: CATSDGLASYNEQFF. As DNA, the CDR3 is TGTGCCACCAGTGATGGACTAGCGTCCTACAATGAGCAGTTCTTC.

This chain links TRBV29-1 with TRBJ1-1; 7 bases line up with TRBD1. Germline V gives CDR1 SQVTM, CDR2 ANQGSEA. V was clipped by 2 bases and J by 2 bases; unmatched bases: 5. The CDR3 is made up of 14 amino acids. The CDR3 region is CSVERGPYNTEAFF. In nucleotides, the CDR3 is TGCAGCGTTGAAAGGGGGCCGTATAACACTGAAGCTTTCTTT.

The V and J genes are TRBV10-2 and TRBJ2-1; 10 bases map to TRBD1. This CDR3 contains 18 residues. V trimming: 2 bases; J trimming: 8 bases; junction bases outside the gene matches: 15. Germline V gene lookup returns CDR1 WSHSY and CDR2 SAAADI. The DNA of the CDR3 is TGCGCCAGCAGTGAGGGGACGCCGGGACAGGGGACGATGGATGAGCAGTTCTTC. It encodes CASSEGTPGQGTMDEQFF.

Comments on this clonotype: Mismatch with germline at one junction end may stem from a read error. The chain links TRBV24-1 to TRBJ2-3; no definite D call. Germline values: CDR1 KGHDR, CDR2 SFDVKD. The CDR3 runs 15 residues. The CDR3 loop is CTTSDPNFSTDTQYF. In nucleotides, the CDR3 is TGTACCACCAGTGACCCGAACTTTAGCACAGATACGCAGTATTTT.

This clonotype was observed a few times. V gene TRBV20-1 combines with J gene TRBJ2-1, with a possible D match to TRBD2 (6 bases). CDR1 and CDR2 from the germline V gene are DFQATT and SNEGSKA (reference sequence). Trimming took off 7 bases at V and 5 bases at J, with 21 bases between the two ends. CDR3 length equals 15 residues. Here the CDR3 DNA reads TGCAGTGTCAGGGAGGCAGGGCGGGCTAACAATGAGCAGTTCTTC. This encodes CSVREAGRANNEQFF.

This clonotype was observed a handful of times. The rearrangement links TRBV20-1 to TRBJ2-1; possibly TRBD2 for D (5 bases). V was clipped by 2 bases and J by 6 bases, with 14 bases between them. Germline V gene lookup returns CDR1 DFQATT and CDR2 SNEGSKA (reference sequence). CDR3 length equals 14 residues. The CDR3 protein is CSARKGAGSNEQFF. For the CDR3, the DNA is TGCAGTGCTAGAAAGGGAGCCGGGTCCAATGAGCAGTTCTTC.

The chain carries TRBV7-2 and TRBJ2-7, with 8 bases matching TRBD2. The CDR3 extends over 15 amino acids. V trimming: 5 bases; J trimming: 1 base; junction bases outside the gene matches: 7. The germline V gene has CDR1 SGHTA and CDR2 FQGNSA. CDR3 sequence (DNA): TGTGCCAGCAGCGTTGTAGCGGGAAAATCCTACGAGCAGTACTTC. Its translation: CASSVVAGKSYEQYF.

The rearrangement uses TRBV29-1 and TRBJ2-1; D gene ambiguous. Germline-derived CDR1 and CDR2 are SQVTM and ANQGSEA. Trimming shortened V by 2 bases and J by 10 bases, and 3 bases separated the two germline ends. This CDR3 comprises 9 residues. This CDR3 reads CSVEREQFF. Here the CDR3 DNA reads TGCAGCGTTGAAAGAGAGCAGTTCTTC.

The CDR3 region is CASSWREDTQYF. In DNA, the CDR3 is TGTGCCAGCAGCTGGCGGGAAGATACGCAGTATTTT. The chain carries TRBV7-2 and TRBJ2-3, with TRBD2 as a possible D gene (6 bases). This CDR3 comprises 12 residues. Germline values: CDR1 SGHTA, CDR2 FQGNSA. Trimming stripped 4 bases from V and 5 bases from J, with 7 bases between.

To note about this clonotype: A junction boundary mismatches the germline segment, possibly from a read error. The chain is built from TRBV7-7 and TRBJ2-2, with 7 bases lining up with TRBD1. The CDR3 loop spans 14 amino acids. Looked up from germline, CDR1 is SSHAT and CDR2 is FNYEAQ (reference sequence). The CDR3 loop is CASSLATGSGELFF. CDR3 sequence (DNA): TGTGCTAGCAGCTTAGCGACAGGGTCCGGGGAGCTGTTTTTT.

This rearrangement joins TRBV6-6 to TRBJ1-5, with D possibly TRBD1 on 5 matching bases. Germline CDR1 is MNHNY and CDR2 is SVGAGI (reference sequence). The CDR3 consists of 14 residues. V was shortened by 5 bases and J by 0 bases, with 8 bases between the two germline ends. In nucleotides, the CDR3 is TGTGCCAGCAGTCAGGGCCTTAGCAATCAGCCCCAGCATTTT. Protein product: CASSQGLSNQPQHF.

This clonotype was counted between two and nine times. This rearrangement joins TRBV7-2 to TRBJ2-1, with TRBD2 as a possible D gene (6 bases). CDR1 SGHTA and CDR2 FQGNSA come from the germline V gene. V was trimmed by 3 bases and J by 7 bases, leaving 19 bases between them. The CDR3 runs to 16 residues. The CDR3 here is CASSFSGGALGNEQFF. CDR3 sequence (DNA): TGTGCCAGCAGCTTTAGCGGAGGAGCTTTGGGTAATGAGCAGTTCTTC. The full variable domain, rest sourced from reference TRBV7-2 and TRBJ2-1, is GAGVSQSPSNKVTEKGKDVELRCDPISGHTALYWYRQSLGQGLEFLIYFQGNSAPDKSGLPSDRFSAERTGGSVSTLTIQRTQQEDSAVYLCASSFSGGALGNEQFFGPGTRLTVL.

This clonotype was recorded only once. This chain uses TRBV5-1 with TRBJ2-5, with 10 bases that match TRBD1. The J call may be in error: the DNA end matches TRBJ2-7 better. CDR1 and CDR2 from the germline V gene are SGHRS and YFSETQ. The CDR3 length is 14 residues. CDR3 in amino acids: CASRPGQGFYEQYF. The DNA of the CDR3 is TGCGCCAGCAGACCGGGACAGGGGTTCTACGAGCAGTACTTC.

The chain recombines TRBV27 with TRBJ2-7, with a weak D call TRBD1 (5 bases). Germline lookup yields CDR1 MNHEY and CDR2 SMNVEV (reference sequence). Trimming shortened V by 6 bases and J by 2 bases, and 8 bases separated the two germline ends. This CDR3 has 12 amino acids. CDR3 nucleotides: TGTGCCAGCAGAGACAGAACCTACGAGCAGTACTTC. Translated: CASRDRTYEQYF.

The sample holds many counts of this clonotype. The chain combines TRBV3-1 with TRBJ2-7; D is possibly TRBD2 (6 bases). CDR1 and CDR2 from the germline V gene are LGHDT and YNNKEL (reference sequence). The CDR3 totals 13 residues. Trimming removed 4 bases from V and 6 bases from J, with 13 bases in between. DNA for the CDR3: TGTGCCAGCAGCCTAAAACTAGCAGTCGAGCAGTACTTC. Translating it yields CASSLKLAVEQYF.

This clonotype was detected a few times. This chain links TRBV5-5 with TRBJ2-1, with 7 bases matching TRBD1. The V gene's germline CDR1 is SGHKS and CDR2 YYEKEE (reference sequence). The CDR3 sequence is 13 residues long. Trimming took 6 bases from V and 6 from J; bases not matched to a gene: 6. The CDR3 DNA sequence: TGTGCCAGCAACTTCGACAGGGTCAATGAGCAGTTCTTC. It specifies CASNFDRVNEQFF.

CDR3 in DNA: TGTGCCAGCAGCAAACCAAGGACAGGGGGGACTGAAGCTTTCTTT. Translating it yields CASSKPRTGGTEAFF. The chain has TRBV7-6 and TRBJ1-1; 10 bases are shared with TRBD1. Looked up from germline, CDR1 is SGHVS and CDR2 is FNYEAQ. The J segment lost 5 bases and the V segment lost 5 bases, leaving 8 bases of the junction unmatched. This CDR3 comprises 15 residues.

This rearrangement joins TRBV30 to TRBJ2-5, with a possible D match to TRBD1 (6 bases). The V and J ends lost 0 bases and 4 bases respectively, with 18 bases between them. Germline lookup yields CDR1 GTSNPN and CDR2 SVGIG (reference sequence). This CDR3 has 16 residues. CDR3 in DNA: TGTGCCTGGAGTGTAGGTACAGGGAGCGGTAGAGAGACCCAGTACTTC. The encoded protein is CAWSVGTGSGRETQYF. Full variable domain (rest looked up from reference TRBV30 and TRBJ2-5): SQTIHQWPATLVQPVGSPLSLECTVEGTSNPNLYWYRQAAGRGLQLLFYSVGIGQISSEVPQNLSASRPQDRQFILSSKKLLLSDSGFYLCAWSVGTGSGRETQYFGPGTRLLVL.

This sequence joins TRBV11-1 and TRBJ2-5; 10 bases fit TRBD1. CDR3 length: 15 amino acids. Germline V gives CDR1 SGHAT, CDR2 FQDESV (reference sequence). Germline trimming cut 2 bases from V and 11 bases from J; bases unmatched to any gene: 11. The CDR3 region is CASSLLLGQGYEQYF. CDR3 coding DNA: TGTGCCAGCAGCTTACTACTGGGACAGGGGTATGAGCAGTACTTC.

The sample holds a few counts of this clonotype. The J gene is TRBJ2-5, the V gene TRBV12-3 or TRBV12-4; possibly TRBD2 for D (6 bases). With 4 bases removed from V and 2 bases from J, the gap between germline ends came to 17 bases. The CDR3 is 16 residues long. The CDR3 nucleotides are TGTGCCAGCAGTTCAATGGGACGGGACTTACAAGAGACCCAGTACTTC. Amino acid sequence: CASSSMGRDLQETQYF.

This clonotype was found a few times. This chain connects TRBV9 to TRBJ2-3; TRBD2 matches at 7 bases. The V gene's germline CDR1 is SGDLS and CDR2 YYNGEE. Germline trimming cut 0 bases from V and 1 base from J; bases unmatched to any gene: 5. CDR3 length equals 16 residues. CDR3 bases: TGTGCCAGCAGCGTAGGGGCTAGCGGAGGCACAGATACGCAGTATTTT. It translates to CASSVGASGGTDTQYF.